The rows below give T cell receptor beta chains drawn from one sample of a study of T cell repertoires in ileal Crohn's disease. Repertoires were generated with immunoSEQ multiplex PCR, while TCRdb's copy carries only in-frame clones and drops some. The sample has 5,000 or so clones; roughly 87% are singletons. Material: ileal tissue. These receptors came from an adult with Crohn's disease. Both conserved end residues are part of each CDR3. A D gene is named only where the DNA matches it firmly. Not every row has a clone size; where given, it reads once, few, many or a size class.

v_call	cdr3_length	j_call	clone_size	d_call	cdr3_aa	cdr3_nt
TRBV7-2	15	TRBJ1-4	.	.	CASSPWGVADEKLFF	TGTGCCAGCAGCCCTTGGGGGGTTGCCGACGAAAAACTGTTTTTT
TRBV7-6	14	TRBJ2-1	.	TRBD2	CASSFLAGNNEQFF	TGTGCCAGCAGCTTTTTAGCGGGGAATAATGAGCAGTTCTTC
TRBV5-1	15	TRBJ1-1	.	.	CASSGGTASETEAFF	TGCGCCAGCAGCGGCGGGACGGCCTCGGAAACTGAAGCTTTCTTT
TRBV5-1	13	TRBJ2-1	.	.	CASSLQGINEQFF	TGCGCCAGCAGCTTACAGGGAATAAATGAGCAGTTCTTC
TRBV11-1	14	TRBJ2-5	.	TRBD2	CASSLGLAGETQYF	TGTGCCAGCAGCTTAGGACTAGCGGGGGAGACCCAGTACTTC
TRBV28	12	TRBJ1-1	.	TRBD1	CASSQDRSYAFF	TGTGCCAGCAGTCAGGACAGGTCTTATGCTTTCTTT
TRBV5-8	14	TRBJ1-5	.	.	CASSKGQSNQPQHF	TGTGCCAGCAGCAAAGGACAGAGCAATCAGCCCCAGCATTTT
TRBV7-9	15	TRBJ1-5	.	TRBD1	CASSGIGGGNQPQHF	TGTGCCAGCAGCGGAATAGGGGGCGGCAATCAGCCCCAGCATTTT
TRBV4-2	17	TRBJ2-2	.	TRBD2	CASSQDSAGEETGELFF	TGTGCCAGCAGCCAAGATTCGGCGGGGGAGGAGACCGGGGAGCTGTTTTTT
TRBV6-1	11	TRBJ2-7	.	TRBD1	CASSDRGRVGF	TGTGCCAGCAGTGACAGGGGGCGCGTTGGATTC
TRBV29-1	12	TRBJ2-5	.	.	CSVLRVGETQYF	TGCAGCGTTCTCAGGGTCGGAGAGACCCAGTACTTC
TRBV7-3	16	TRBJ2-4	.	TRBD1	CASSPGTGDIKNIQYF	TGTGCCAGCAGCCCGGGGACAGGGGACATCAAAAACATTCAGTACTTC
TRBV20-1	11	TRBJ2-3	once	TRBD2	CSASVAGIGYF	TGCAGTGCTAGCGTAGCGGGGATAGGGTATTTT
TRBV28	12	TRBJ1-2	.	TRBD1	CASTQTGDGYTF	TGTGCCAGCACTCAAACAGGGGATGGCTACACCTTC
TRBV20-1	11	TRBJ1-1	.	.	CSARSGAEAFF	TGCAGTGCCCGGTCGGGGGCTGAAGCTTTCTTT
TRBV28	17	TRBJ1-2	.	TRBD1	CASSISSGQGRVYGYTF	TGTGCCAGCAGTATTAGCTCAGGACAGGGGCGCGTCTATGGCTACACCTTC
TRBV5-6	17	TRBJ2-6	.	.	CASSLLGARSGANVLTF	TGTGCCAGCAGCTTGTTGGGGGCAAGGTCTGGGGCCAACGTCCTGACTTTC
TRBV5-1	15	TRBJ2-5	.	.	CASSVLGRGGETQYF	TGCGCCAGCAGCGTACTCGGCAGGGGTGGAGAGACCCAGTACTTC
TRBV18	14	TRBJ2-5	.	.	CASSPPGGAETQYF	TGTGCCAGCTCACCCCCTGGGGGCGCGGAGACCCAGTACTTC
TRBV9	15	TRBJ2-2	.	.	CASSYGQLNTGELFF	TGTGCCAGCAGTTACGGACAGCTGAACACCGGGGAGCTGTTTTTT
TRBV7-9	14	TRBJ2-7	.	.	CASSLSGTTYEQYF	TGTGCCAGCAGCTTATCCGGGACAACCTACGAGCAGTACTTC
TRBV7-9	16	TRBJ2-7	once	.	CASSPPMAGLDYEQYF	TGTGCCAGCAGCCCCCCCATGGCAGGCCTGGACTACGAGCAGTACTTC
TRBV25-1	14	TRBJ2-2	.	TRBD2	CASRGGGGTGELFF	TGTGCCAGCAGGGGCGGGGGGGGCACCGGGGAGCTGTTTTTT
TRBV19	13	TRBJ2-5	.	.	CASSRGVLETQYF	TGTGCCAGTAGTAGGGGGGTCTTAGAGACCCAGTACTTC
TRBV29-1	12	TRBJ2-2	.	.	CSVGELTGELFF	TGCAGCGTTGGGGAGCTCACCGGGGAGCTGTTTTTT
TRBV4-2	17	TRBJ2-1	.	TRBD1	CASSQDSQGASYNEQFF	TGTGCCAGCAGCCAAGATTCTCAGGGGGCCTCCTACAATGAGCAGTTCTTC
TRBV5-4	12	TRBJ1-1	.	TRBD1	CASSLGDRDVFF	TGTGCCAGCAGCTTGGGGGACAGGGATGTTTTCTTT
TRBV7-3	15	TRBJ2-1	.	TRBD2	CASSFIAGAYNEQFF	TGTGCCAGCAGCTTTATAGCGGGGGCCTACAATGAGCAGTTCTTC
TRBV18	16	TRBJ1-1	.	.	CASSPGLGQLNTEAFF	TGTGCCAGCTCACCAGGCCTCGGACAGTTGAACACTGAAGCTTTCTTT
TRBV9	13	TRBJ2-2	.	.	CASRARSTGELFF	TGTGCCAGCCGCGCCCGTAGCACCGGGGAGCTGTTTTTT
TRBV7-2	13	TRBJ2-7	.	.	CASSFSRSYEQYF	TGTGCCAGCAGCTTTTCTAGGTCCTACGAGCAGTACTTC
TRBV2	14	TRBJ1-4	.	TRBD1	CASSSQGVREKLFF	TGTGCCAGCAGTTCGCAGGGGGTTCGTGAAAAACTGTTTTTT
TRBV29-1	13	TRBJ2-5	once	.	CSVVLAEKETQYF	TGCAGCGTTGTACTAGCAGAAAAAGAGACCCAGTACTTC
TRBV5-4	16	TRBJ2-3	few	TRBD1	CASSKAGDRTTDTQYF	TGTGCCAGCAGCAAGGCAGGGGACAGGACGACAGATACGCAGTATTTT
TRBV5-6	14	TRBJ1-4	.	TRBD1	CASSLGDRAEKLFF	TGTGCCAGCAGCTTGGGGGACAGGGCTGAAAAACTGTTTTTT
TRBV9	9	TRBJ2-1	.	.	CDIQGEQFF	TGTGACATCCAGGGTGAGCAGTTCTTC
TRBV28	13	TRBJ1-2	.	.	CASSTQDNYGYTF	TGTGCCAGCAGTACTCAGGATAACTATGGCTACACCTTC
TRBV7-7	19	TRBJ2-1	.	TRBD2	CASSSPGLAGGRIYNEQFF	TGTGCCAGCAGCTCCCCGGGACTAGCGGGGGGGCGGATCTACAATGAGCAGTTCTTC
TRBV4-2	14	TRBJ1-2	.	.	CASSQDGGNYGYTF	TGTGCCAGCAGCCAAGATGGAGGGAACTATGGCTACACCTTC
TRBV4-2	14	TRBJ1-6	few	.	CASSLRGINSPLHF	TGTGCCAGCAGTCTCAGGGGAATCAATTCACCCCTCCACTTT
TRBV28	14	TRBJ2-1	.	.	CASSLLLGYNEQFF	TGTGCCAGCAGTTTATTGCTAGGCTACAATGAGCAGTTCTTC
TRBV7-2	15	TRBJ1-2	once	.	CASSPAGGRRYGYTF	TGTGCCAGCAGCCCTGCGGGGGGGCGGAGGTATGGCTACACCTTC
TRBV7-9	15	TRBJ1-2	.	.	CASSRSEFRNYGYTF	TGTGCCAGCAGCAGATCGGAATTCAGGAACTATGGCTACACCTTC
TRBV11-2	12	TRBJ2-1	.	.	CASSPTVNEQFF	TGTGCCAGCAGCCCTACGGTCAATGAGCAGTTCTTC
TRBV5-4	15	TRBJ2-1	.	.	CASSSSWQSYNEQFF	TGTGCCAGCAGCTCGTCGTGGCAGTCCTACAATGAGCAGTTCTTC
TRBV6-5	14	TRBJ1-3	once	TRBD1	CASSLGQVGNTIYF	TGTGCCAGCAGCCTCGGACAGGTTGGAAACACCATATATTTT
TRBV5-5	17	TRBJ2-6	.	.	CASILRGSNSGANVLTF	TGTGCCAGCATCCTCAGGGGTTCCAACTCTGGGGCCAACGTCCTGACTTTC
TRBV7-9	12	TRBJ2-2	.	.	CASSPITGELFF	TGTGCCAGCAGCCCAATCACCGGGGAGCTGTTTTTT
TRBV5-8	15	TRBJ2-6	.	.	CASGTPTAGANVLTF	TGTGCCAGCGGGACACCGACAGCGGGGGCCAACGTCCTGACTTTC
TRBV2	15	TRBJ2-5	.	TRBD1	CASSDEGAMRETQYF	TGTGCCAGCAGTGACGAGGGGGCCATGAGGGAGACCCAGTACTTC
TRBV5-5	13	TRBJ1-1	.	.	CASSLQGWTEAFF	TGTGCCAGCAGCTTACAGGGTTGGACTGAAGCTTTCTTT
TRBV2	12	TRBJ2-5	.	.	CASRDRQETQYF	TGTGCCAGCAGGGACAGACAAGAGACCCAGTACTTC
TRBV29-1	13	TRBJ2-1	.	TRBD1	CSVERDRGDEQFF	TGCAGCGTTGAAAGGGACAGGGGCGATGAGCAGTTCTTC
TRBV18	17	TRBJ2-4	.	TRBD2	CASSPSKSGTAKNIQYF	TGTGCCAGCTCACCCAGTAAAAGCGGGACAGCCAAAAACATTCAGTACTTC
TRBV5-1	15	TRBJ1-4	.	.	CASSPSGPTNEKLFF	TGCGCCAGCAGCCCATCAGGTCCAACTAATGAAAAACTGTTTTTT